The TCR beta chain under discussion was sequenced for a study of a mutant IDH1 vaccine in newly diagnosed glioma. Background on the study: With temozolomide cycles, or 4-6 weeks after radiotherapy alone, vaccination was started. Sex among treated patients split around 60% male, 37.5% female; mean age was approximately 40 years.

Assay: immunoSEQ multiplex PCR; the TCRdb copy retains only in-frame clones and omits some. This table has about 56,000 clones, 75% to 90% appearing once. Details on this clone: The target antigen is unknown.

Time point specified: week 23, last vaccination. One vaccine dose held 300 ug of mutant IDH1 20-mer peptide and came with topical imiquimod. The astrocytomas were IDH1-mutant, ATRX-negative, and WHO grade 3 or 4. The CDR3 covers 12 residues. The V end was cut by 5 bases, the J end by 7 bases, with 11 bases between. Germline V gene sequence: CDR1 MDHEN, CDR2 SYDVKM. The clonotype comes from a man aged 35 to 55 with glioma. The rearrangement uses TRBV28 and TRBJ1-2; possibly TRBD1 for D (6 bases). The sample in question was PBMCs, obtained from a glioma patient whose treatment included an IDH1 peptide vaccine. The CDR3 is CASSVRGLGYTF. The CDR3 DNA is TGTGCCAGCAGTGTCAGGGGACTTGGCTACACCTTC.